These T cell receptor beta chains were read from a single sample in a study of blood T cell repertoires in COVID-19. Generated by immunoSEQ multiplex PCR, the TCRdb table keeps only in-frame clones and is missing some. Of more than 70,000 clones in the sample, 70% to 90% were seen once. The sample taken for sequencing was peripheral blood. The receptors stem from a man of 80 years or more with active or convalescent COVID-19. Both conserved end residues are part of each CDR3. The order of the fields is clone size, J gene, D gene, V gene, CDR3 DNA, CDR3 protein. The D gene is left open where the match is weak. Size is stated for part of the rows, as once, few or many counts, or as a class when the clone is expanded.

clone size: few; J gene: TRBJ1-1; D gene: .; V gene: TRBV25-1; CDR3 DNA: TGTGCCAGCAGTGAGGGACAAACGAACACTGAAGCTTTCTTT; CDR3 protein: CASSEGQTNTEAFF
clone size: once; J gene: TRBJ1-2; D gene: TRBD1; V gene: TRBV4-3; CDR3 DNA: TGCGCCAGCAGCCAAGTGACAGGGTATCGCTACACCTTC; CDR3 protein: CASSQVTGYRYTF
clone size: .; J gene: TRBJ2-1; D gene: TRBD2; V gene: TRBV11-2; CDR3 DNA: TGTGCCAGCAGCTTAGCCCAACTAGCGAATGAGCAGTTCTTC; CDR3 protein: CASSLAQLANEQFF
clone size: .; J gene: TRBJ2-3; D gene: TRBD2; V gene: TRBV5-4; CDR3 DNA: TGTGCCAGCAGCTGGGGACTATCTAGCACAGATACGCAGTATTTT; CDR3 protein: CASSWGLSSTDTQYF
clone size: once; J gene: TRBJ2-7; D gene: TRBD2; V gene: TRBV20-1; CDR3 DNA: TGCAGTGCTAGTAATCGAGCGGGAAGCTCCTACGAGCAGTACTTC; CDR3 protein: CSASNRAGSSYEQYF
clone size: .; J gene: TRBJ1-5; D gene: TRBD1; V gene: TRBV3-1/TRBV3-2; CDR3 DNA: TGTGCCAGCAGCCAAGCCGGGACAGGGCGCAATCAGCCCCAGCATTTT; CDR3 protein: CASSQAGTGRNQPQHF
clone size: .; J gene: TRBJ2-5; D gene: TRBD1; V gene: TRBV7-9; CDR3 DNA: TGTGCCAGCAGCTCCGAGGGACAGGGGGCGAAAGAGACCCAGTACTTC; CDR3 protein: CASSSEGQGAKETQYF
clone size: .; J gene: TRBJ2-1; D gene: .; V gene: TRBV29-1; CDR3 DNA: TGCAGCGCAAGCGCCGCGAGCGGAGCTAATGAGCAGTTCTTC; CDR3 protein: CSASAASGANEQFF
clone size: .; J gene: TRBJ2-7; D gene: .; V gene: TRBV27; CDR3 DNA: TGTGCCAGCAGTTTACAAAGGGGGTTTACCTACGAGCAGTACTTC; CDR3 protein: CASSLQRGFTYEQYF
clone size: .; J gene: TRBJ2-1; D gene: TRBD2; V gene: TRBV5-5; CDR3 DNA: TGTGCCAGCAGCTTGGCGGTGCGCGGGAGGGGGAATGAGCAGTTCTTC; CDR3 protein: CASSLAVRGRGNEQFF
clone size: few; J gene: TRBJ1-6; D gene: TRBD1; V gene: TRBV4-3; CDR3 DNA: TGCGCCAGCAGCACCCGGGACAGGGGGGATTCACCCCTCCACTTT; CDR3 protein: CASSTRDRGDSPLHF
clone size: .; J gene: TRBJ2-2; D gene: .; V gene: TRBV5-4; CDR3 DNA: TGTGCCAGCAGCCTACCCCCCCGCGGGCCGAACACCGGGGAGCTGTTTTTT; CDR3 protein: CASSLPPRGPNTGELFF
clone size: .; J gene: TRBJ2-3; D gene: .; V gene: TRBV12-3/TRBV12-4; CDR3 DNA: TGTGCCAGCAGCCCACGGGGAGATACGCAGTATTTT; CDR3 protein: CASSPRGDTQYF
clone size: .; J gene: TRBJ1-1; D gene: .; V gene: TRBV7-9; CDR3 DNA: TGTGCCAGCAGCACAGGGAGCACTGAAGCTTTCTTT; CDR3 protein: CASSTGSTEAFF
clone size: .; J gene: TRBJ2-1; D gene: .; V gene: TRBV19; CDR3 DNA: TGTGCCAGTAGTGGCAGGGATGAGCAGTTCTTC; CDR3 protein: CASSGRDEQFF
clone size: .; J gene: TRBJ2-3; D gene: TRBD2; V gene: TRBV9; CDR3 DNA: TGTGCCAGCAGCGTAGGAGCTAGCGGACACACAGATACGCAGTATTTT; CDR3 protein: CASSVGASGHTDTQYF
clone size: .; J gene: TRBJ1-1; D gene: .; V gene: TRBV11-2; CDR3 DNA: TGTGCCAGCAGCTTAGCCGGGGGGAGCACTGAAGCTTTCTTT; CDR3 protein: CASSLAGGSTEAFF
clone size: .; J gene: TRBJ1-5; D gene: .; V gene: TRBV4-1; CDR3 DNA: TGCGCCAGCAGCCAGGCCGACACTCAGCCCCAGCATTTT; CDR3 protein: CASSQADTQPQHF
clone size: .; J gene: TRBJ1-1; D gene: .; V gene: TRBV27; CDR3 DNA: TGTGCCAGCAGTTACCGGTTGAACACTGAAGCTTTCTTT; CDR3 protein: CASSYRLNTEAFF
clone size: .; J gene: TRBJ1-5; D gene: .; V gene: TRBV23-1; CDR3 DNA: TGCGCCAGCAGTCAGTCGGGCCGGGATAGCAATCAGCCCCAGCATTTT; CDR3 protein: CASSQSGRDSNQPQHF
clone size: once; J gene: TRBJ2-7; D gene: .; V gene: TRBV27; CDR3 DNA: TGTGCCAGCAGTTTATCTTGGAGCTCCTACGAGCAGTACTTC; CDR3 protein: CASSLSWSSYEQYF
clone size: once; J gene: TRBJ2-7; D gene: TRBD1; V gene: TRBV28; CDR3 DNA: TGTGCCAGCAGTCAAGTCTTTGGGACAGGGCCCTACGAGCAGTACTTC; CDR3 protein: CASSQVFGTGPYEQYF
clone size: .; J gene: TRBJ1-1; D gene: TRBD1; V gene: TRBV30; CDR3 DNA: TGTGCCTGGAGAGCGCAGGGGGGACCTGAAGCTTTCTTT; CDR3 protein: CAWRAQGGPEAFF
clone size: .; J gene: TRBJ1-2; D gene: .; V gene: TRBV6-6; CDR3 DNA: TGTGCCAGCAGCCCCGGAGCTAACTATGGCTACACCTTC; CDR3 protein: CASSPGANYGYTF
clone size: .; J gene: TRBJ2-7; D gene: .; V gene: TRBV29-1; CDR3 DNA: TGCAGCGTTGTTCGAACAGACGAGCAGTACTTC; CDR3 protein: CSVVRTDEQYF
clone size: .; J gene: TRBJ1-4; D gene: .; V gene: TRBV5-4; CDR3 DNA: TGTGCCAGCAGCTTGTCCCCCAGTTCTAATGAAAAACTGTTTTTT; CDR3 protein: CASSLSPSSNEKLFF
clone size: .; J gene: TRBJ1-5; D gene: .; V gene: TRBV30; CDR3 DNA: TGTGCCTGGAATTCAGGGGGCAATCAGCCCCAGCATTTT; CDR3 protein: CAWNSGGNQPQHF
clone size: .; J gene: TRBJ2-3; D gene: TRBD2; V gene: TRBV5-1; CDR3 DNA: TGCGCCAGCAGCCCCGGGACTAGCGGGAGGGCCTCAGATACGCAGTATTTT; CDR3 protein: CASSPGTSGRASDTQYF
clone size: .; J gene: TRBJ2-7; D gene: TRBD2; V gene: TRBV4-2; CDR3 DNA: TGTGCCAGCAGCAGCGGAGCGGGAGTAAGCGAGCAGTACTTC; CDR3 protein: CASSSGAGVSEQYF
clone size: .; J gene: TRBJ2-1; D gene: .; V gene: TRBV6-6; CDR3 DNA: TGTGCCAGCGCTACCAAAAACTCCTACAATGAGCAGTTCTTC; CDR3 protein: CASATKNSYNEQFF
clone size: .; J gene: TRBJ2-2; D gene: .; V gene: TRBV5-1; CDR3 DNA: TGCGCCAGCAGCTTGGCCGCGGCGGTGCCGACCGGGGAGCTGTTTTTT; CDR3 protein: CASSLAAAVPTGELFF
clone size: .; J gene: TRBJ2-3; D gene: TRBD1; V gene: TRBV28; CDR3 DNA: TGTGCCAGCAGCCTCATGCGGGGACAGGGGGCAGATACGCAGTATTTT; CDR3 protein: CASSLMRGQGADTQYF
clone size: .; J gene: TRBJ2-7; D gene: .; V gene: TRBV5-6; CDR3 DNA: TGTGCCAGCAGCTTGATGGGGCTAAGGCATACCTACGAGCAGTACTTC; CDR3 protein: CASSLMGLRHTYEQYF
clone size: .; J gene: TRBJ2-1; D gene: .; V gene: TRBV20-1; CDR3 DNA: TGCAGTGCTAGAGACCGACAGCTTTGGTTCTTC; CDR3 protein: CSARDRQLWFF
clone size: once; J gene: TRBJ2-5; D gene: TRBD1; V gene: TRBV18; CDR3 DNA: TGTGCCAGCTCTATACAGTCAGGGGGAGAGACCCAGTACTTC; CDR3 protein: CASSIQSGGETQYF
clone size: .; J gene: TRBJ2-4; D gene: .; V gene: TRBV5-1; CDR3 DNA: TGCGCCAGCAGCTCAGGACAGGGAGGGAACATTCAGTACTTC; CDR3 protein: CASSSGQGGNIQYF
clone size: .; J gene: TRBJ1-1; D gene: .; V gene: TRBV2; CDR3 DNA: TGTGCCAGCACCCCGAGGAGCGATGTCACTGAAGCTTTCTTT; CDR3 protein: CASTPRSDVTEAFF
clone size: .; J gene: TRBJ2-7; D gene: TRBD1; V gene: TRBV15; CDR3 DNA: TGTGCCACCAGCAGGGGCGGGGGACAGGGCACATACGAGCAGTACTTC; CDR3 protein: CATSRGGGQGTYEQYF